The rows below give T cell receptor beta chains drawn from one sample of a study of blood T cell repertoires in COVID-19. Sequencing was performed with immunoSEQ multiplex PCR; in TCRdb, only in-frame clones are kept and a portion is missing. The sample lists about 250,000 clones, about 80% occurring once. Specimen: peripheral blood. These receptors were taken from a man older than 75 with acute or convalescent COVID-19. Both conserved end residues are part of each CDR3. The D gene is left open where the match is weak. A row's size may be missing; if present it is once, few, many or a size class.

V: TRBV7-8
J: TRBJ1-1
size: once
D: TRBD1
CDR3: CASSPNAGGVTEAFF
DNA: TGTGCCAGCAGCCCGAATGCAGGGGGCGTCACTGAAGCTTTCTTT

V: TRBV5-6
J: TRBJ2-1
size: .
D: TRBD2
CDR3: CASTLLAGVGNEQFF
DNA: TGTGCCAGCACCCTGCTAGCGGGAGTAGGTAATGAGCAGTTCTTC

V: TRBV5-5
J: TRBJ1-4
size: .
D: .
CDR3: CASSLFAGSNEKLFF
DNA: TGTGCCAGCAGCTTATTTGCGGGGTCTAATGAAAAACTGTTTTTT

V: TRBV21-1
J: TRBJ1-5
size: .
D: .
CDR3: CASSKKACLLRDQPQHF
DNA: TGTGCCAGCAGCAAAAAGGCGTGTCTGCTGAGGGATCAGCCCCAGCATTTT

V: TRBV12-3/TRBV12-4
J: TRBJ2-3
size: .
D: TRBD2
CDR3: CASSLLAGWKYF
DNA: TGTGCCAGCAGTTTACTAGCGGGATGGAAGTATTTT

V: TRBV5-1
J: TRBJ1-2
size: .
D: .
CDR3: CASSLAATPNGYTF
DNA: TGCGCCAGCAGCTTGGCGGCGACACCGAATGGCTACACCTTC

V: TRBV9
J: TRBJ2-6
size: .
D: TRBD2
CDR3: CASSVGPSGTSGANVLTF
DNA: TGTGCCAGCAGCGTAGGGCCCAGCGGGACCTCTGGGGCCAACGTCCTGACTTTC

V: TRBV27
J: TRBJ2-3
size: .
D: .
CDR3: CASGRGGDTDTQYF
DNA: TGTGCCAGCGGAAGGGGGGGAGACACAGATACGCAGTATTTT

V: TRBV6-5
J: TRBJ1-4
size: .
D: TRBD1
CDR3: CASSSGQGREKLFF
DNA: TGTGCCAGCAGTTCCGGACAGGGAAGAGAAAAACTGTTTTTT

V: TRBV6-6
J: TRBJ2-3
size: .
D: TRBD1
CDR3: CASSRTGQGLTDTQYF
DNA: TGTGCCAGCAGTCGAACGGGACAGGGACTCACAGATACGCAGTATTTT

V: TRBV7-9
J: TRBJ1-4
size: .
D: .
CDR3: CASSYRTDNEKLFF
DNA: TGTGCCAGCAGCTATAGGACAGATAATGAAAAACTGTTTTTT

V: TRBV2
J: TRBJ2-7
size: .
D: .
CDR3: CASRQSPGYEQYF
DNA: TGTGCCAGCAGACAGTCCCCGGGGTACGAGCAGTACTTC

V: TRBV6-1
J: TRBJ1-2
size: .
D: .
CDR3: CASSEAGGRSPYGYTF
DNA: TGTGCCAGCAGTGAAGCGGGGGGGCGATCCCCCTATGGCTACACCTTC

V: TRBV4-1
J: TRBJ2-7
size: .
D: .
CDR3: CASSQEEKQYF
DNA: TGCGCCAGCAGCCAAGAAGAGAAGCAGTACTTC

V: TRBV3-1/TRBV3-2
J: TRBJ2-7
size: .
D: .
CDR3: CASSLQKVGGDEQYF
DNA: TGTGCCAGCAGCCTCCAAAAAGTCGGAGGCGACGAGCAGTACTTC

V: TRBV18
J: TRBJ2-5
size: .
D: .
CDR3: CASSPPVQETQYF
DNA: TGTGCCAGCTCACCGCCAGTACAAGAGACCCAGTACTTC

V: TRBV7-9
J: TRBJ2-1
size: .
D: .
CDR3: CASSPQGLYQSNEQFF
DNA: TGTGCCAGCAGCCCCCAGGGACTTTACCAATCCAATGAGCAGTTCTTC

V: TRBV12-3/TRBV12-4
J: TRBJ1-2
size: few
D: .
CDR3: CASSSYANYGYTF
DNA: TGTGCCAGCAGTTCCTACGCTAACTATGGCTACACCTTC

V: TRBV20-1
J: TRBJ1-2
size: .
D: TRBD1
CDR3: CSASDRGQNYGYTF
DNA: TGCAGTGCTAGTGACAGGGGACAAAACTATGGCTACACCTTC

V: TRBV5-6
J: TRBJ1-2
size: .
D: TRBD1
CDR3: CASSLDRAVYGYTF
DNA: TGTGCCAGCAGTTTGGACAGGGCAGTCTATGGCTACACCTTC

V: TRBV2
J: TRBJ2-7
size: .
D: TRBD1
CDR3: CASKTGQATYEQYF
DNA: TGTGCCAGCAAAACAGGACAGGCTACCTACGAGCAGTACTTC

V: TRBV5-1
J: TRBJ2-3
size: .
D: .
CDR3: CASSLKVIGADTDTQYF
DNA: TGCGCCAGCAGCTTGAAGGTGATCGGCGCGGACACAGATACGCAGTATTTT

V: TRBV4-2
J: TRBJ1-1
size: .
D: .
CDR3: CASSQETTRGDTEAFF
DNA: TGTGCCAGCAGCCAAGAAACTACCCGGGGGGACACTGAAGCTTTCTTT

V: TRBV15
J: TRBJ2-1
size: .
D: TRBD2
CDR3: CATSRDPLPGGPGEQFF
DNA: TGTGCCACCAGCAGAGATCCCCTCCCGGGAGGGCCGGGAGAGCAGTTCTTC

V: TRBV19
J: TRBJ1-1
size: .
D: TRBD1
CDR3: CATTPRQGLNTEAFF
DNA: TGTGCCACCACGCCGAGACAGGGGTTGAACACTGAAGCTTTCTTT

V: TRBV9
J: TRBJ2-3
size: .
D: .
CDR3: CASSGGYTDTQYF
DNA: TGTGCCAGCAGCGGAGGGTACACAGATACGCAGTATTTT

V: TRBV5-1
J: TRBJ2-2
size: .
D: .
CDR3: CASSRTPTGNTGELFF
DNA: TGCGCCAGCAGCCGAACTCCTACAGGGAACACCGGGGAGCTGTTTTTT

V: TRBV10-3
J: TRBJ2-7
size: .
D: TRBD2
CDR3: CAIKLGGGYEQYF
DNA: TGTGCCATCAAGCTGGGGGGGGGCTACGAGCAGTACTTC

V: TRBV5-1
J: TRBJ2-3
size: .
D: TRBD2
CDR3: CASSSAPGGPDTQYF
DNA: TGCGCCAGCAGCTCCGCCCCGGGGGGACCAGATACGCAGTATTTT

V: TRBV2
J: TRBJ2-3
size: .
D: .
CDR3: CASSDEAAAQYF
DNA: TGTGCCAGCAGTGATGAGGCCGCAGCGCAGTATTTT

V: TRBV4-1
J: TRBJ2-7
size: .
D: .
CDR3: CASSHGSYEQYF
DNA: TGCGCCAGCAGCCATGGGAGCTACGAGCAGTACTTC

V: TRBV24-1
J: TRBJ2-3
size: .
D: TRBD1
CDR3: CATSDPTGGWEDTQYF
DNA: TGTGCCACCAGTGATCCGACAGGGGGTTGGGAAGATACGCAGTATTTT

V: TRBV6-5
J: TRBJ1-5
size: .
D: TRBD1
CDR3: CASRSRGSGNQPQHF
DNA: TGTGCCAGCAGGTCCAGGGGGTCGGGCAATCAGCCCCAGCATTTT

V: TRBV28
J: TRBJ1-3
size: .
D: .
CDR3: CATLGAARSGNTIYF
DNA: TGTGCCACCTTAGGAGCAGCCCGCTCTGGAAACACCATATATTTT

V: TRBV19
J: TRBJ1-5
size: .
D: TRBD1
CDR3: CASRQQGEQPQHF
DNA: TGTGCCAGTAGGCAACAGGGGGAACAGCCCCAGCATTTT

V: TRBV6-1
J: TRBJ1-6
size: .
D: .
CDR3: CASSEAPGKNSPLHF
DNA: TGTGCCAGCAGTGAAGCGCCAGGGAAAAATTCACCCCTCCACTTT

V: TRBV3-1/TRBV3-2
J: TRBJ1-2
size: .
D: .
CDR3: CASSQKLANYGYTF
DNA: TGTGCCAGCAGCCAAAAACTCGCTAACTATGGCTACACCTTC

V: TRBV3-1/TRBV3-2
J: TRBJ1-6
size: .
D: .
CDR3: CASSQGLRDSPLHF
DNA: TGTGCCAGCAGCCAAGGCCTCAGGGATTCACCCCTCCACTTT

V: TRBV5-8
J: TRBJ2-4
size: .
D: .
CDR3: CASSAGTPGNIQYF
DNA: TGTGCCAGCAGCGCCGGGACTCCCGGGAACATTCAGTACTTC

V: TRBV5-1
J: TRBJ2-3
size: .
D: TRBD2
CDR3: CASSLAGTSGDTDTQYF
DNA: TGCGCCAGCAGCTTGGCCGGGACTAGCGGGGACACAGATACGCAGTATTTT

V: TRBV10-1
J: TRBJ2-7
size: .
D: TRBD1
CDR3: CASSWGTGRYEQYF
DNA: TGCGCCAGCAGTTGGGGGACAGGGAGATACGAGCAGTACTTC

V: TRBV5-6
J: TRBJ1-4
size: few
D: TRBD1
CDR3: CASSITGVTNEKLFF
DNA: TGTGCCAGCAGCATTACAGGGGTGACTAATGAAAAACTGTTTTTT

V: TRBV24-1
J: TRBJ2-7
size: few
D: TRBD1
CDR3: CATSDSRTGISEQYF
DNA: TGTGCCACCAGTGATTCCCGGACAGGGATCAGCGAGCAGTACTTC

V: TRBV7-5
J: TRBJ1-2
size: .
D: .
CDR3: CARSLESGREDYGYTF
DNA: TGTGCCAGAAGCTTAGAATCAGGGAGGGAAGACTATGGCTACACCTTC

V: TRBV10-1
J: TRBJ2-1
size: .
D: TRBD1
CDR3: CASSYDRGPYNEQFF
DNA: TGCGCCAGCAGCTACGACAGGGGTCCGTACAATGAGCAGTTCTTC